This T cell receptor (beta chain) came from a study of blood T cell repertoires in COVID-19. At the level of the study: Acute and convalescent COVID-19 samples came from the United States, Italy and Spain. Sources were T cells, B-cell-depleted T cells, or PBMCs; the material itself was cDNA or gDNA.

Authors' analysis steps: Nucleated cell counts were estimated from reference gene primer amplification. Generated by immunoSEQ multiplex PCR, the TCRdb table keeps only in-frame clones and is missing some. The D gene and trimming were derived from the DNA, and the V and J assignments and clone size from that table. The table records roughly 53,000 clones, about nine tenths of them present only once. This CDR3 has 13 amino acids. V lost 2 bases and J lost 5, with 7 bases in between. Per the germline V gene, CDR1 is KGHSH and CDR2 is LQKENI. The chain joins TRBV18 to TRBJ2-1; D remains unclear. Sequencing was carried out using peripheral blood. The receptor was derived from a woman aged 40 to 50 with active COVID-19. In DNA, the CDR3 is TGTGCCAGCTCACCAGCTACAGACAATGAGCAGTTCTTC. Translating gives CASSPATDNEQFF.